The 8 T cell receptor beta chains listed next were all sequenced from one sample in a study of blood T cell repertoires in COVID-19. TCRdb's table, derived via immunoSEQ multiplex PCR, lists solely in-frame clones and lacks some. The sample consists of fewer than 25,000 clones, 91% of them appearing once. What was sequenced was peripheral blood. These receptors all stem from a woman aged 65 to 85 with active COVID-19.

This clone was detected once. This chain uses TRBV5-4 with TRBJ2-3; the D is unclear. Germline CDR1 and CDR2: SGHNT and YYREEE (reference sequence). With 0 bases removed from V and 4 bases from J, the gap between germline ends came to 9 bases. This CDR3 is 14 amino acids long. The CDR3 bases are TGTGCCAGCAGCTTGGGTCAGTCGTCAGATACGCAGTATTTT. Its translation is CASSLGQSSDTQYF. The full variable domain, its missing parts supplied by reference TRBV5-4 and TRBJ2-3, is ETGVTQSPTHLIKTRGQQVTLRCSSQSGHNTVSWYQQALGQGPQFIFQYYREEENGRGNFPPRFSGLQFPNYSSELNVNALELDDSALYLCASSLGQSSDTQYFGPGTRLTVL.

The gene calls are TRBV24-1 and TRBJ2-5, with TRBD1 matching over 7 bases. V gave up 2 bases and J gave up 0 bases; unmatched junction bases: 2. There are 15 residues in the CDR3. CDR1 KGHDR and CDR2 SFDVKD come from the germline V gene. The DNA of the CDR3 is TGTGCCACCAGTGATTCCAGGGGGTACCAAGAGACCCAGTACTTC. Its protein is CATSDSRGYQETQYF.

This clone was counted between two and nine times. The chain carries TRBV5-1 and TRBJ1-1; 7 positions match TRBD1. The CDR3 totals 15 residues. V trimming: 2 bases; J trimming: 3 bases; junction bases outside the gene matches: 7. Germline CDR1 reads SGHRS; CDR2 reads YFSETQ. The CDR3 DNA sequence: TGCGCCAGCAGCTTAGTGATACAGGGGTACACTGAAGCTTTCTTT. As protein: CASSLVIQGYTEAFF.

The chain links TRBV19 to TRBJ1-2; 8 bases align to TRBD1. The CDR3 runs to 13 residues. Germline CDR1 is LNHDA and CDR2 is SQIVND (reference sequence). The V and J ends lost 7 bases and 2 bases, in that order; junction bases with no gene match: 3. CDR3 DNA sequence: TGTGCCAGTACCGGACAGGGCAACTATGGCTACACCTTC. Its protein product is CASTGQGNYGYTF.

This clone appeared once. The chain carries TRBV18 and TRBJ2-7, with 12 bases matching TRBD2. The CDR3 consists of 16 residues. V lost 3 bases to trimming and J lost 5 bases; unmatched junction nucleotides: 8. The germline V gene encodes CDR1 KGHSH and CDR2 LQKENI. In nucleotides, the CDR3 is TGTGCCAGCTCACCTACTCTAGCGGGAGGGAACCACGAGCAGTACTTC. This gives the protein CASSPTLAGGNHEQYF.

This clone was found a few times. The rearrangement joins TRBV11-2 to TRBJ2-7, with TRBD1 matching over 7 bases. CDR1 is SGHAT, CDR2 FQNNGV, per germline. The CDR3 contains 16 residues. The V gene end was trimmed by 1 base and the J gene end by 3 bases; junction bases not matched to a gene: 9. Written as DNA, the CDR3 is TGTGCCAGCAGCTTAGCCTCCTCGACAGGGAACTACGAGCAGTACTTC. This sequence encodes CASSLASSTGNYEQYF.

The chain recombines TRBV5-6 with TRBJ2-7; 10 nucleotides align to TRBD1. The CDR3 runs to 16 residues. Trimming removed 1 base from V and 1 base from J; junction bases left unmatched: 5. The V gene's germline CDR1 is SGHDT and CDR2 YYEEEE. The chain's CDR3 is CASSLILGQGSYEQYF. Written as DNA, the CDR3 is TGTGCCAGCAGCTTGATTTTGGGACAGGGGTCCTACGAGCAGTACTTC.

V is TRBV18 and J is TRBJ1-1, with TRBD1 identical over 9 bases. This CDR3 is 16 amino acids long. Unmatched junction bases numbered 8, after V lost 5 bases and J lost 1 base. The germline CDR1 and CDR2 sequences are KGHSH and LQKENI. In nucleotides, the CDR3 is TGTGCCAGCTCAACCACAGGGGGCCCCCAGAACACTGAAGCTTTCTTT. Translating it yields CASSTTGGPQNTEAFF.